This T cell receptor beta chain comes out of a study of lymphopenia after photon versus proton radiotherapy. Here immunoSEQ multiplex PCR was the method, and the copy in TCRdb shows in-frame clones only, minus some. The data contain 55,000 to 75,000 clones, about nine tenths of them singletons. Worth noting for this clone: Its target is not known.

The CDR3 length is 13 residues. Germline values: CDR1 LGHNA, CDR2 YNFKEQ. With 6 bases clipped from V and 6 bases from J, the junction kept 7 bases outside the gene matches. Study conclusions and caveats: Photon-treated patients lost naive T cells and TCR diversity; proton-treated stayed stable.

The rearrangement joins TRBV4-2 to TRBJ1-2, with 7 bases aligning to TRBD1. The sample was peripheral blood, taken from a patient treated with photon-based radiotherapy. This TCR came from a woman in her 70s with pancreatic cancer. CDR3 residues: CASRPTGRHGYTF. CDR3 nucleotides: TGTGCCAGCAGACCGACAGGGCGGCATGGCTACACCTTC.